This T cell receptor (beta chain) was sequenced during a study of cytomegalovirus exposure and HLA in healthy donors. Study-level results: In a later analysis, HLA-C alleles had the fewest associated TCRs, DRB1 alleles the most.

Regarding this clone: As yet, its antigen is unknown.

PCR was performed using 60 Vbeta and 13 Jbeta primers. The repertoire was sequenced with immunoSEQ multiplex PCR; TCRdb's copy has only in-frame clones and lacks some. The profile shows approximately 120,000 clones, 74% of them singletons. This receptor was identified in a man between 40 and 49 years old in good health and CMV-seropositive. Sequences were obtained from PBMCs.

CDR3 nucleotide sequence: TGTGCCAGCAGCTCCCCCTGGGGAGGGGACGGAAACATTCAGTACTTC. Protein: CASSSPWGGDGNIQYF. The V call is TRBV5-4, the J call TRBJ2-4; 7 nucleotides align to TRBD2. Germline CDR1 is SGHNT and CDR2 is YYREEE (reference sequence). Germline trimming cut 3 bases from V and 6 bases from J; bases unmatched to any gene: 12. The CDR3 consists of 16 residues.